This entry lists 10 T cell receptor beta chains sequenced from one sample in a study of early T cells in non-severe SARS-CoV-2 infection. TCRdb re-called the 5' RACE reads with MiXCR, one entry per CDR3 protein. The sample contains tens of thousands of distinct CDR3 sequences, 9% to 15% of which appear only once. The source material was whole blood, sampled at baseline. The source of these receptors is an adult who was a healthcare worker with PCR-confirmed SARS-CoV-2 infection or an uninfected control (not recorded which). The donor label of this sample is uncertain.

This clonotype was seen more than once but under ten times. The chain links TRBV29-1 to TRBJ2-3; 7 nucleotides match TRBD1. CDR1 is SQVTM, CDR2 ANQGSEA, per germline. The CDR3 consists of 11 residues. With 7 bases clipped from V and 7 bases from J, the junction kept 5 bases outside the gene matches. CDR3 region: CSGQGTNTQYF. The DNA for the CDR3 is TGCAGCGGACAGGGAACTAATACGCAGTATTTT.

This clonotype was observed many times. This sequence joins TRBV12-5 and TRBJ1-2; D gene uncertain. Per germline, CDR1 LGHNT and CDR2 FRNRAP. V was cut by 1 base and J by 1 base, with 4 bases left in between. The CDR3 is 13 amino acids. The CDR3 protein is CASGLAVNYGYTF. CDR3 DNA sequence: TGTGCTAGTGGTTTGGCAGTTAACTATGGCTACACCTTC.

There are a few counts of this clonotype. The chain employs TRBV11-3 and TRBJ1-6; D is unresolved. Germline-derived CDR1 and CDR2 are SGHNT and YENEEA. This CDR3 comprises 15 residues. The germline V and J ends were trimmed by 6 bases and 0 bases, with 9 bases remaining between them. CDR3: CASSQRGSYNSPLHF. DNA for the CDR3: TGTGCCAGCAGTCAACGTGGCTCCTATAATTCACCCCTCCACTTT.

This clonotype turned up a few times. The chain carries TRBV10-2 and TRBJ2-1; 7 bases fit TRBD2. Losses at the gene ends were 6 bases for V and 2 bases for J; bases not matched to a gene: 4. CDR3 length: 14 residues. Germline V gene data show CDR1 as WSHSY and CDR2 as SAAADI. CDR3 region: CASREAGPYNEQFF. The DNA for the CDR3 is TGCGCCAGCAGGGAAGCGGGACCCTACAATGAGCAGTTCTTC.

This clonotype turned up a few times. The chain joins TRBV2 to TRBJ1-1, with 8 nucleotides matching TRBD1. Germline CDR1 and CDR2: SNHLY and FYNNEI. Germline trimming cut 6 bases from V and 4 bases from J; bases unmatched to any gene: 1. This CDR3 is 12 amino acids long. In DNA form, the CDR3 reads TGTGCCAGCAGGCAGGGGGCCACTGAAGCTTTCTTT. Translation: CASRQGATEAFF.

This clonotype was seen ten or more times. This chain joins TRBV13 and TRBJ1-2; no firm D call. The length of the CDR3 is 14 residues. Germline CDR1 reads PRHDT; CDR2 reads FYEKMQ (reference sequence). V shed 2 bases and J shed 6 bases, with 13 bases lying between them. CDR3 in amino acids: CASSLPGPSDGYTF. DNA of the CDR3: TGTGCCAGCAGCTTACCCGGTCCTTCGGATGGCTACACCTTC.

Only a few counts were recorded for this clonotype. This chain joins TRBV2 and TRBJ2-3; TRBD2 agrees at 10 bases. Germline V lookup: CDR1 SNHLY, CDR2 FYNNEI. J was trimmed by 1 base and V by 6 bases; bases with no gene match: 4. The CDR3 totals 15 residues. The CDR3 here is CASSAGTSGTDTQYF. For the CDR3, the DNA is TGTGCCAGCAGCGCCGGGACTAGCGGCACAGATACGCAGTATTTT. Together with reference TRBV2 and TRBJ2-3, the CDR3 gives the full variable domain: EPEVTQTPSHQVTQMGQEVILRCVPISNHLYFYWYRQILGQKVEFLVSFYNNEISEKSEIFDDQFSVERPDGSNFTLKIRSTKLEDSAMYFCASSAGTSGTDTQYFGPGTRLTVL.

The J gene is TRBJ1-4, the V gene TRBV13; D is possibly TRBD1 (5 bases). Germline assignment: CDR1 PRHDT and CDR2 FYEKMQ (reference sequence). Deletions cut 2 bases from V and 4 bases from J, with 8 bases between. This CDR3 region has 14 residues. CDR3 amino acids: CASSLWGRNEKLFF. DNA for the CDR3: TGTGCCAGCAGCTTATGGGGCCGTAATGAAAAACTGTTTTTT.

The rearrangement uses TRBV27 and TRBJ2-1, with D tentatively TRBD1 or TRBD2 (6 bases each). The CDR3 contains 16 residues. Germline CDR1 and CDR2: MNHEY and SMNVEV (reference sequence). Trimming stripped 3 bases from V and 0 bases from J, with 12 bases between. The CDR3 is CASSFWGASSYNEQFF. The CDR3 nucleotides are TGTGCCAGCAGTTTTTGGGGGGCCAGCTCCTACAATGAGCAGTTCTTC.

This clonotype was found a few times. V usage is TRBV11-3 and J usage is TRBJ2-2; D uncertain. There are 13 residues in the CDR3. Trimming shortened V by 0 bases and J by 5 bases, and 4 bases separated the two germline ends. Germline V gene sequence: CDR1 SGHNT, CDR2 YENEEA. The CDR3: CASSLDRTGELFF. DNA of the CDR3: TGTGCCAGCAGCTTAGATAGGACCGGGGAGCTGTTTTTT.